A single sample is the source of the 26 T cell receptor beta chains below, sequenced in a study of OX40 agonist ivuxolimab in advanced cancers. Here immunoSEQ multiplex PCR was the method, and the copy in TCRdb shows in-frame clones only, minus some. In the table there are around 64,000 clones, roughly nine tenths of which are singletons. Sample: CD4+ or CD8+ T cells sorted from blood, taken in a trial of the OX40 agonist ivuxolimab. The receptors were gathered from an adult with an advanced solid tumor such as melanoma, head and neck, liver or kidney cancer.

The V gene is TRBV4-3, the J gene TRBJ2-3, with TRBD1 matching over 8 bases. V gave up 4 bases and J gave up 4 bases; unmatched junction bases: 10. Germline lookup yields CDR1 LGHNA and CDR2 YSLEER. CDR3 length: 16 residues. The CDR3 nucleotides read TGCGCCAGCAGCCGCTTCGCAGGGGGCGCTTCAGATACGCAGTATTTT. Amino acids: CASSRFAGGASDTQYF.

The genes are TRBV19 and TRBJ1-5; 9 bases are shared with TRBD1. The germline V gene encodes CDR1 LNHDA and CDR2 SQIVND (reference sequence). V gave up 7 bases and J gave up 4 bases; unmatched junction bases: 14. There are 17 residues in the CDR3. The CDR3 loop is CASTSRGQGSVNQPQHF. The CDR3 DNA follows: TGTGCCAGTACCAGTCGAGGACAGGGGAGTGTTAATCAGCCCCAGCATTTT.

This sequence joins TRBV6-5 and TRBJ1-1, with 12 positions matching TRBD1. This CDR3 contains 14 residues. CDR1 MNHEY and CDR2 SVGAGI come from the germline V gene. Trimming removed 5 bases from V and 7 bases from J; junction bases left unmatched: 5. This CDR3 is CASSPGTGGDEAFF. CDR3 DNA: TGTGCCAGCAGTCCAGGGACAGGGGGCGATGAAGCTTTCTTT.

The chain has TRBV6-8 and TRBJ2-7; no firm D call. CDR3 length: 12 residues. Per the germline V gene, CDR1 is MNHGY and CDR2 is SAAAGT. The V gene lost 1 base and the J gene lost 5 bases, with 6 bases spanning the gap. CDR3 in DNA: TGTGCCAGCAGTTACTTACAGAACGAGCAGTACTTC. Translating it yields CASSYLQNEQYF.

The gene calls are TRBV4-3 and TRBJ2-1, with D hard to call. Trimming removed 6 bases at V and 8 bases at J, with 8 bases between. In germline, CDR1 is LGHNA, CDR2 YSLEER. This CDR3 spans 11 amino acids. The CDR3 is CASRLRDEQFF. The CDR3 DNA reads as TGCGCCAGCAGGCTCCGGGATGAGCAGTTCTTC.

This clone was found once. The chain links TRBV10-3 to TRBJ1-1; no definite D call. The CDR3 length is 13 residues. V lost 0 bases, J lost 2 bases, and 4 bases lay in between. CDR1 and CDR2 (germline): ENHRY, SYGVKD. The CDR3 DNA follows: TGTGCCATCAGTGAGTCCAGAAACACTGAAGCTTTCTTT. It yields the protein CAISESRNTEAFF.

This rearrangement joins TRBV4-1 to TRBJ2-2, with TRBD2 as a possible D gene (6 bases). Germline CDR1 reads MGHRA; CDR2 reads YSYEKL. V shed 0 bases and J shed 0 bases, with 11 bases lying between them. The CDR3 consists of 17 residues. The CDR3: CASSQDGSGANTGELFF. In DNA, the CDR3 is TGCGCCAGCAGCCAAGACGGTAGCGGAGCGAACACCGGGGAGCTGTTTTTT.

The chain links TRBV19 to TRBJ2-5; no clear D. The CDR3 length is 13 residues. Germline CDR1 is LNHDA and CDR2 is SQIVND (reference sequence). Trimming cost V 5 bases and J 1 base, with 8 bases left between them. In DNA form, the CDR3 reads TGTGCCAGTAGTCTCCATACCCAAGAGACCCAGTACTTC. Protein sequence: CASSLHTQETQYF.

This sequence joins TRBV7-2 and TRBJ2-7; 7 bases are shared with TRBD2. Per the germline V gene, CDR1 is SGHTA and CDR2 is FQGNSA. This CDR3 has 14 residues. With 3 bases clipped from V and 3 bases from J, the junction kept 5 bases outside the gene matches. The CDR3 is CASSFSGEGYEQYF. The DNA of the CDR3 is TGTGCCAGCAGCTTTTCTGGGGAGGGCTACGAGCAGTACTTC.

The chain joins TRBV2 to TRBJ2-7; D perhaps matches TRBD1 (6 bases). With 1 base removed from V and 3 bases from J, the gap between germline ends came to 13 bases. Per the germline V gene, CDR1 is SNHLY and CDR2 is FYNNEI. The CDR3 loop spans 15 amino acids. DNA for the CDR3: TGTGCCAGCAGTGAAGGGACAGCGGATTTCTACGAGCAGTACTTC. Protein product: CASSEGTADFYEQYF.

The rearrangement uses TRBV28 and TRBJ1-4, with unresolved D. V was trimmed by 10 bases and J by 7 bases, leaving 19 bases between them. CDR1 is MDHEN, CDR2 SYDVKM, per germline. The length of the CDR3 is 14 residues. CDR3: CATSKDLSGEKLFF. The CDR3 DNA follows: TGTGCCACATCAAAGGACCTTTCGGGTGAAAAACTGTTTTTT.

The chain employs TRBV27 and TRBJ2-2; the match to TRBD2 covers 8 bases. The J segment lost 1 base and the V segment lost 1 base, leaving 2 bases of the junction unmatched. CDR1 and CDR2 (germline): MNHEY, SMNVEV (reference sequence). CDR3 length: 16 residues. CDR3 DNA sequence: TGTGCCAGCAGTTTATATACTAGCGGGAACACCGGGGAGCTGTTTTTT. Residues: CASSLYTSGNTGELFF.

The CDR3 sequence: CASSSGQAGTDTQYF. Written as DNA, the CDR3 is TGTGCCAGCAGCTCGGGACAGGCAGGCACAGATACGCAGTATTTT. The chain recombines TRBV11-2 with TRBJ2-3; 8 bases map to TRBD1. The junction had 4 bases not matched to a gene; V was cut back by 4 bases and J by 1 base. Germline V gene sequence: CDR1 SGHAT, CDR2 FQNNGV. The CDR3 has 15 amino acids.

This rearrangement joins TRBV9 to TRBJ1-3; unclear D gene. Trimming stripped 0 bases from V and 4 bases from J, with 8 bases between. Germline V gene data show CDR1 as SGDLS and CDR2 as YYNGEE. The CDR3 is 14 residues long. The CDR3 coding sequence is TGTGCCAGCAGCGTAGTAGGGCAGGGAAACACCATATATTTT. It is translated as CASSVVGQGNTIYF.

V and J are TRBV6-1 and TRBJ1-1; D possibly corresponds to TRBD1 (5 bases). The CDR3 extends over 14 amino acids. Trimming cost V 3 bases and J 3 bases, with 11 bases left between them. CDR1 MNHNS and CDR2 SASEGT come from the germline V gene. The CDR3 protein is CASSDWGSDTEAFF. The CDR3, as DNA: TGTGCCAGCAGTGACTGGGGGTCCGACACTGAAGCTTTCTTT.

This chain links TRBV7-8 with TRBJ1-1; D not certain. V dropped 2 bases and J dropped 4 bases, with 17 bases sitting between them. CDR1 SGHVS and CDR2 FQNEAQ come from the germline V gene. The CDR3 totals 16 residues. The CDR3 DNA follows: TGTGCCAGCAGCTTACGAATTGGCGGGGTTGGCACTGAAGCTTTCTTT. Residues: CASSLRIGGVGTEAFF.

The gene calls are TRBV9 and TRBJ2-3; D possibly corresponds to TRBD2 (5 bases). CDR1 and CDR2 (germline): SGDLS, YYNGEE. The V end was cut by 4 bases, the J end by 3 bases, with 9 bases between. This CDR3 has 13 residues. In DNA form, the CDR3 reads TGTGCCAGCAGCCTCGGCGGGACAGATACGCAGTATTTT. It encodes CASSLGGTDTQYF.

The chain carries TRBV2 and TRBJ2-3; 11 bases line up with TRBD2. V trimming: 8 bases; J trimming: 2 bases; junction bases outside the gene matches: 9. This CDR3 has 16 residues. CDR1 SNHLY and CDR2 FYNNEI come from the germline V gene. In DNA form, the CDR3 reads TGTGCCAGCCGCCCTATTAGCGGGAGGGCCACAGATACGCAGTATTTT. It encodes CASRPISGRATDTQYF. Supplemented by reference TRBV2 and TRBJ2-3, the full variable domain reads EPEVTQTPSHQVTQMGQEVILRCVPISNHLYFYWYRQILGQKVEFLVSFYNNEISEKSEIFDDQFSVERPDGSNFTLKIRSTKLEDSAMYFCASRPISGRATDTQYFGPGTRLTVL.

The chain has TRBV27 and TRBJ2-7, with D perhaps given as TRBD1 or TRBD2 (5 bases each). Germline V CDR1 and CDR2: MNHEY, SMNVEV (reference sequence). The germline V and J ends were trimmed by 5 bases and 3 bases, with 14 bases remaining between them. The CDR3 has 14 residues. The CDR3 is CASSLTGRLYEQYF. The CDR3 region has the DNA TGTGCCAGCAGTCTAACGGGACGGCTCTACGAGCAGTACTTC.

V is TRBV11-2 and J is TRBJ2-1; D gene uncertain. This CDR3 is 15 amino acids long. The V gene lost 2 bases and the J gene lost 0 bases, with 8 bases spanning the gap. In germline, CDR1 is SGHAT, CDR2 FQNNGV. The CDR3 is CASSLLSLSYNEQFF. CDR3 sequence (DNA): TGTGCCAGCAGCTTATTAAGCCTCTCCTACAATGAGCAGTTCTTC.

CDR3 amino acids: CASSPQGGGVAGTDTQYF. The CDR3 nucleotides read TGTGCCAGCAGTCCACAGGGGGGTGGAGTAGCGGGAACAGATACGCAGTATTTT. The rearrangement uses TRBV27 and TRBJ2-3, with D tentatively TRBD1 or TRBD2 (8 bases each). V lost 5 bases and J 3 bases, leaving 24 bases between the germline ends. This CDR3 region has 18 residues. From germline, CDR1 is MNHEY and CDR2 SMNVEV (reference sequence).

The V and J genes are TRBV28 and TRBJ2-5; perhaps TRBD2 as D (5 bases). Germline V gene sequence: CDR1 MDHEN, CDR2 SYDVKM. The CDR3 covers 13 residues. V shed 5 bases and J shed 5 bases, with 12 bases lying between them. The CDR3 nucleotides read TGTGCCAGCAGTACTCACCGGGGTGAGACCCAGTACTTC. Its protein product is CASSTHRGETQYF.

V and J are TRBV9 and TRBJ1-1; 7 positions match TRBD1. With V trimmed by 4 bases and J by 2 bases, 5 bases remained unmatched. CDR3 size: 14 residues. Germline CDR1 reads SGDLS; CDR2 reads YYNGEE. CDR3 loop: CASSPGTDNTEAFF. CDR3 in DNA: TGTGCCAGCAGCCCGGGGACAGATAACACTGAAGCTTTCTTT.

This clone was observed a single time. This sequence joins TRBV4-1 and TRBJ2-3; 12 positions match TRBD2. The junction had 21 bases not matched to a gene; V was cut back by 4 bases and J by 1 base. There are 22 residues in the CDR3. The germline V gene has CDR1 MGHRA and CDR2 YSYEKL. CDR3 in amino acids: CASSPNPGASGRAIFGTDTQYF. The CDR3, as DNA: TGCGCCAGCAGCCCAAATCCGGGGGCTAGCGGGAGGGCCATTTTTGGCACAGATACGCAGTATTTT.

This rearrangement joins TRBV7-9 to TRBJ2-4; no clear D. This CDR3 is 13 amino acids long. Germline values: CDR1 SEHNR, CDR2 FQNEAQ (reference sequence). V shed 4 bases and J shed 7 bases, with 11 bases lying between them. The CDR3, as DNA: TGTGCCAGCAGCTCCCGACTGGGGAACATTCAGTACTTC. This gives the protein CASSSRLGNIQYF.

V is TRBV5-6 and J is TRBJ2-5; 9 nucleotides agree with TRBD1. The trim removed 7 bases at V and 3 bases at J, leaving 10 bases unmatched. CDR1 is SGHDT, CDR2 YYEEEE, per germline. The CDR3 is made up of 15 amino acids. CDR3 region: CASVDSGQGEETQYF. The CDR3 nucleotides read TGTGCCAGCGTTGACTCGGGACAGGGTGAAGAGACCCAGTACTTC.